A single sample gave rise to the 3 T cell receptor beta chains below, sequenced in a study of blood T cell repertoires in COVID-19. Generated by immunoSEQ multiplex PCR, the TCRdb table keeps only in-frame clones and is missing some. The sample has some 370,000 clones, more than 70% seen once. Sequencing used peripheral blood. The receptor set was obtained from a man aged 40-55 years with acute or convalescent COVID-19.

This clone was seen just once. This chain joins TRBV30 and TRBJ2-7; possibly TRBD2 for D (5 bases). Trimming took off 3 bases at V and 4 bases at J, with 10 bases between the two ends. The CDR3 extends over 12 amino acids. From germline, CDR1 is GTSNPN and CDR2 SVGIG (reference sequence). The CDR3 DNA reads TGTGCCTGGAGGCTGGAGGATTACGAGCAGTACTTC. This codes for CAWRLEDYEQYF.

CDR3 sequence (DNA): TGCGCCAGCAATCACGGGGGGTTTGGGTACGAGCAGTACTTC. It is translated as CASNHGGFGYEQYF. The V call is TRBV10-2, the J call TRBJ2-7; 7 bases map to TRBD2. Germline CDR1 and CDR2: WSHSY and SAAADI. Germline trimming cut 7 bases from V and 4 bases from J; bases unmatched to any gene: 10. The length of the CDR3 is 14 residues.

The chain links TRBV5-8 to TRBJ2-7; the match to TRBD1 covers 8 bases. The germline V gene encodes CDR1 SGHTS and CDR2 YDEGEE. V lost 1 base, J lost 5 bases, and 20 bases stayed unmatched. The CDR3 consists of 19 residues. The DNA of the CDR3 is TGTGCCAGCAGCTTGTTTAATAGGGTTGGGACAGGCGTTCTTAACGAGCAGTACTTC. This gives the protein CASSLFNRVGTGVLNEQYF. The whole variable domain, filled in from reference TRBV5-8 and TRBJ2-7, reads EAGVTQSPTHLIKTRGQQATLRCSPISGHTSVYWYQQALGLGLQFLLWYDEGEERNRGNFPPRFSGRQFPNYSSELNVNALELEDSALYLCASSLFNRVGTGVLNEQYFGPGTRLTVT.